Below are 11 T cell receptor beta chains sequenced from a single sample in a study of Graves' ophthalmopathy and Graves' hyperthyroidism. From RNA, the CDR3 regions of TCR beta chains were amplified and sequenced. The authors performed first-round RT-PCR with HTBI primers and then a second-round multiplex PCR. TCRdb redid the calling of the multiplex PCR reads with MiXCR, one entry per CDR3 protein. The data show some 520,000 distinct CDR3 sequences, roughly 14% seen once. The sequenced material came from blood. All receptors come from a woman aged 30 to 39 with Graves' ophthalmopathy.

In its sample, this clonotype was seen a few times. A much bigger clone sits one base away, suggesting this may be a read error. The chain employs TRBV6-1 and TRBJ1-1; D unclear. Germline values: CDR1 MNHNS, CDR2 SASEGT. V lost 6 bases and J lost 7, with 6 bases in between. CDR3 length: 10 amino acids. Written as DNA, the CDR3 is TGTGCCAGCAGGGCAGGTGAAGCTTTCTTT. Amino acid sequence: CASRAGEAFF.

This clonotype was seen at least ten times. The chain has TRBV6-2 or TRBV6-3 and TRBJ2-7, with 8 nucleotides matching TRBD2. Germline V gene data show CDR1 as MNHEY and CDR2 as SVGEGT. The CDR3 is 14 residues long. V trimming: 4 bases; J trimming: 3 bases; junction bases outside the gene matches: 5. The CDR3 DNA follows: TGTGCCAGCAGTTCCGGCGGGAGGTTCTACGAGCAGTACTTC. It encodes CASSSGGRFYEQYF.

The table lists this clonotype with many counts. This chain connects TRBV6-2 or TRBV6-3 to TRBJ1-5, with a tentative D call TRBD1 (6 bases). The CDR3 loop spans 18 amino acids. The germline gives CDR1 MNHEY, CDR2 SVGEGT. Trimming shortened V by 4 bases and J by 2 bases, and 21 bases separated the two germline ends. The CDR3, as DNA: TGTGCCAGCAGTTCGCGCCCATTCAGTCAGGGGCGCAATCAGCCCCAGCATTTT. Translating it yields CASSSRPFSQGRNQPQHF.

This clonotype was detected ten times or more. The chain has TRBV4-1 and TRBJ1-1; D is uncertain. The CDR3 contains 15 residues. With 1 base removed from V and 0 bases from J, the gap between germline ends came to 9 bases. Germline lookup yields CDR1 MGHRA and CDR2 YSYEKL. This chain's CDR3 is CASSQVSPLNTEAFF. The CDR3 DNA follows: TGCGCCAGCAGCCAAGTATCACCGTTGAACACTGAAGCTTTCTTT.

This clonotype was seen ten or more times. This chain connects TRBV6-5 to TRBJ2-5; D remains ambiguous. V was trimmed by 4 bases and J by 4 bases, leaving 10 bases between them. CDR3 length: 13 residues. Germline V gene sequence: CDR1 MNHEY, CDR2 SVGAGI. CDR3 region: CASSFHQRETQYF. CDR3 bases: TGTGCCAGCAGTTTTCACCAGCGAGAGACCCAGTACTTC.

In regard to this clonotype: A much larger clone lies one base from this, so it may be a read error. A read error is likely, as this CDR3 ends without the conserved phenylalanine or tryptophan. In nucleotides, the CDR3 is TGTGCCAGCAGCGGCACAGGGGGCGGCTATGGCTACACCTAC. Protein sequence: CASSGTGGGYGYTY. The rearrangement links TRBV28 to TRBJ1-2, with TRBD1 identical over 9 bases. V shed 6 bases, J shed 4 bases, and the junction held 6 bases outside the gene matches. CDR3 length: 14 amino acids. From germline, CDR1 is MDHEN and CDR2 SYDVKM.

This clonotype has a handful of counts. The chain recombines TRBV29-1 with TRBJ2-5, with 9 positions matching TRBD1. V was pared by 4 bases and J by 4 bases, with 7 bases of the junction left unmatched. The germline gives CDR1 SQVTM, CDR2 ANQGSEA. The CDR3 is 14 amino acids. The CDR3 DNA follows: TGCAGCGTTGCCCCGGGACAGGGTTTAGAGACCCAGTACTTC. It codes for CSVAPGQGLETQYF. Full variable domain (missing parts from reference TRBV29-1 and TRBJ2-5): SAVISQKPSRDICQRGTSLTIQCQVDSQVTMMFWYRQQPGQSLTLIATANQGSEATYESGFVIDKFPISRPNLTFSTLTVSNMSPEDSSIYLCSVAPGQGLETQYFGPGTRLLVL.

V is TRBV11-2 and J is TRBJ2-5; 8 nucleotides match TRBD1. CDR1 is SGHAT and CDR2 is FQNNGV in the germline V gene. J gave up 3 bases and V 5 bases, and 23 bases lay outside the gene matches. The CDR3 totals 20 residues. CDR3 amino acids: CASSARGLIDRGGGEETQYF. The DNA for the CDR3 is TGTGCCAGCAGCGCCCGGGGCCTTATTGACAGGGGAGGTGGAGAAGAGACCCAGTACTTC.

The sample holds many counts of this clonotype. The V and J genes are TRBV11-2 and TRBJ2-7; TRBD2 aligns across 7 bases. J gave up 5 bases and V 3 bases, and 19 bases lay outside the gene matches. This CDR3 has 18 residues. Germline lookup yields CDR1 SGHAT and CDR2 FQNNGV. For the CDR3, the DNA is TGTGCCAGCAGCTTGGACTCTGAGGCCCTAGCGGCCCTCGACGAGCAGTACTTC. Translation: CASSLDSEALAALDEQYF.

This clonotype was seen repeatedly, ten times or more. The rearrangement joins TRBV12-3 or TRBV12-4 to TRBJ1-6, with a weak D call TRBD1 (5 bases). V shed 1 base and J shed 4 bases, with 14 bases lying between them. The CDR3 has 17 residues. CDR3 amino acids: CASSLGSAGGYNSPLHF. The CDR3 DNA follows: TGTGCCAGCAGTTTAGGGTCGGCCGGGGGGTATAATTCACCCCTCCACTTT.

Comment on this clonotype: With a much larger clone just one base away, this may be a read error. V usage is TRBV11-1 and J usage is TRBJ1-2, with D uncertain. This CDR3 region has 13 residues. The germline V gene encodes CDR1 SGHAT and CDR2 FQDESV (reference sequence). The V gene lost 5 bases and the J gene lost 8 bases, with 15 bases spanning the gap. CDR3 region: CASSLIGVGGYTF. In DNA form, the CDR3 reads TGTGCCAGCAGCCTGATTGGGGTCGGCGGCTACACCTTC.